The present TCR beta chain was sequenced within a study of blood T cell repertoires in COVID-19. With V trimmed by 3 bases and J by 6 bases, 15 bases remained unmatched. CDR3 length: 18 amino acids. CDR1 LNHNV and CDR2 YYDKDF come from the germline V gene (reference sequence). Cohort allocation depended upon clinical history that participants reported. TCRdb's copy holds only in-frame clones and misses some; the assay was immunoSEQ multiplex PCR. This sample carries roughly 250,000 clones, roughly 88% of them seen once, and the ten largest clones take 2% to 2.5%. This TCR derives from a woman between 40 and 55 years old with acute COVID-19. The sample taken for sequencing was PBMCs or T cells enriched from blood (not recorded which). J is TRBJ2-7 and V is TRBV15, with 12 bases lining up with TRBD2. The CDR3 bases are TGTGCCACCAGCAGGCCCCTGGGACTAGCGGGTGGAGGACTCGAGCAGTACTTC. As protein: CATSRPLGLAGGGLEQYF.